These 2 T cell receptor beta chains were sequenced from one sample in a study of blood T cells in healthy people across ages (dated by TCRdb to 2014 to 2015). Library prep was done by 5' RACE. The sequencer listed for this sample is Illumina HiSeq 2500. The second PCR ran for roughly 7 to 12 cycles and used a J-beta primer mix along with a sample-barcoded 5' primer. In-frame beta chains were kept once TCRdb had trimmed the public reads at Q25 with fastp and called clones with MiXCR. CDR3 protein sequences are deduplicated, and each keeps its most common genes and DNA. In this sample the table shows about 730,000 distinct CDR3 sequences, more than 40% of which occur a single time. Together, the top ten hold less than 25% of the sample. Input material: blood. The receptors come from a woman aged 60-70 years in good health.

This clonotype was seen a handful of times. V gene TRBV21-1 combines with J gene TRBJ1-2; the table's D call of TRBD1 was not tested on the DNA. TRBV21-1 is labeled a pseudogene. The CDR3 is 15 amino acids. The CDR3 loop is CASKGRSLPPRGYTF. CDR3 DNA: TGTGCCAGCAAGGGGAGGAGTTTGCCCCCTAGGGGCTACACCTTC.

This clonotype was counted between two and nine times. This chain joins TRBV7-2 and TRBJ2-7, with 14 bases that match TRBD2. The CDR3 sequence is 14 residues long. J lost 12 bases, V lost 6 bases, and 10 bases had no gene match. Germline CDR1 reads SGHTA; CDR2 reads FQGNSA. CDR3 coding DNA: TGTGCCAGCAGGTGGACGGGACTAGCGGGAGAAGTGTACTTC. It codes for CASRWTGLAGEVYF.